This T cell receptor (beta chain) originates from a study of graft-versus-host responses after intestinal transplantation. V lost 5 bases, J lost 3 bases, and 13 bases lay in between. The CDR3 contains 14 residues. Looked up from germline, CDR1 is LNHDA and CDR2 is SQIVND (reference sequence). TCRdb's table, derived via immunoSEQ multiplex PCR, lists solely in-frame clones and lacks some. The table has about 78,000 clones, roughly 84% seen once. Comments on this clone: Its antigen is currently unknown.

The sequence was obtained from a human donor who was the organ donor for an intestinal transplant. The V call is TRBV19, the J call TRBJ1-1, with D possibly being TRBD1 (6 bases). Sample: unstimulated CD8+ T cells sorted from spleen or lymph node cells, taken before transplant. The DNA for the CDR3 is TGTGCCAGTAGTCAGATGGACAGTTACACTGAAGCTTTCTTT. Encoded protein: CASSQMDSYTEAFF.